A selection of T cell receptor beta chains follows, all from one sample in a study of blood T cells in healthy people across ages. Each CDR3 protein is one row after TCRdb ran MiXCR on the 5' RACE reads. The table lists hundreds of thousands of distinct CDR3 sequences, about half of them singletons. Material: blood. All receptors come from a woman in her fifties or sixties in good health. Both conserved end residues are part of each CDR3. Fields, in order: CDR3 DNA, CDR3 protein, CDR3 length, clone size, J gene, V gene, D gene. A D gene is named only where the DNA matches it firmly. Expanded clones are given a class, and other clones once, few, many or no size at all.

CDR3 DNA: TGTGCCAGCACCTGGGACTTTAGCAATCAGCCCCAGCATTTT
CDR3 protein: CASTWDFSNQPQHF
CDR3 length: 14
clone size: NA
J gene: TRBJ1-5
V gene: TRBV6-1
D gene: NA

CDR3 DNA: TGTGCCAGCAGCTTAAGACAGGGGGATAATGAGCAGTTCTTC
CDR3 protein: CASSLRQGDNEQFF
CDR3 length: 14
clone size: NA
J gene: TRBJ2-1
V gene: TRBV7-3
D gene: TRBD1

CDR3 DNA: TGCGCCAGCAGCTTTAGTCTAGCGGCAGATACGCAGTATTTT
CDR3 protein: CASSFSLAADTQYF
CDR3 length: 14
clone size: NA
J gene: TRBJ2-3
V gene: TRBV5-1
D gene: TRBD2

CDR3 DNA: TGCAGTGCTAGCCGGACTACGGGCTACGAGCAGTACTTC
CDR3 protein: CSASRTTGYEQYF
CDR3 length: 13
clone size: NA
J gene: TRBJ2-7
V gene: TRBV20-1
D gene: NA

CDR3 DNA: TGTGCCAGCAGCATGGAACGAACAGATACGCAGTATTTT
CDR3 protein: CASSMERTDTQYF
CDR3 length: 13
clone size: many
J gene: TRBJ2-3
V gene: TRBV5-6
D gene: NA

CDR3 DNA: TGCAGTGACGACAGGGTCTACGAGCAGTACTTC
CDR3 protein: CSDDRVYEQYF
CDR3 length: 11
clone size: NA
J gene: TRBJ2-7
V gene: TRBV20-1
D gene: TRBD1

CDR3 DNA: TGTGCCAGCAGCCCGAAGCGCGGGAGGTCCTACAATGAGCAGTTCTTC
CDR3 protein: CASSPKRGRSYNEQFF
CDR3 length: 16
clone size: NA
J gene: TRBJ2-1
V gene: TRBV7-2
D gene: TRBD2

CDR3 DNA: TGTGCCAGCAGCTTAACCGGACTAAAGGATACTTACGAGCAGTACTTC
CDR3 protein: CASSLTGLKDTYEQYF
CDR3 length: 16
clone size: NA
J gene: TRBJ2-7
V gene: TRBV7-3
D gene: NA

CDR3 DNA: TGTGCCAGCAGCTTAACAGGGTCCCCCTTCAATGAGCAGTTCTTC
CDR3 protein: CASSLTGSPFNEQFF
CDR3 length: 15
clone size: few
J gene: TRBJ2-1
V gene: TRBV7-2
D gene: NA

CDR3 DNA: TGTGCCAGCAGCCAAGGGTGGAGGCAGTTCTTC
CDR3 protein: CASSQGWRQFF
CDR3 length: 11
clone size: NA
J gene: TRBJ2-1
V gene: TRBV4-2
D gene: NA

CDR3 DNA: TGTGCCAGCAGTTTAGTTAGCGGGAGTCTCTACAATGAGCAGTTCTTC
CDR3 protein: CASSLVSGSLYNEQFF
CDR3 length: 16
clone size: NA
J gene: TRBJ2-1
V gene: TRBV12-3/TRBV12-4
D gene: TRBD2

CDR3 DNA: TGTGCCAGCAGCGGAGGACGAGGAACGGCCAAAAACATTCAGTACTTC
CDR3 protein: CASSGGRGTAKNIQYF
CDR3 length: 16
clone size: once
J gene: TRBJ2-4
V gene: TRBV5-4
D gene: NA

CDR3 DNA: TGTGCCAGCAGCCAAGATGGATATGGGGGTGGTTCCTACGAGCAGTACTTC
CDR3 protein: CASSQDGYGGGSYEQYF
CDR3 length: 17
clone size: NA
J gene: TRBJ2-7
V gene: TRBV4-2
D gene: NA

CDR3 DNA: TGTGCCAGCAACTCAGTGCGGACTCTTAGTGAGCAGTTCTTC
CDR3 protein: CASNSVRTLSEQFF
CDR3 length: 14
clone size: NA
J gene: TRBJ2-1
V gene: TRBV7-2
D gene: NA

CDR3 DNA: TGCAGTGCTAGAGACCTAGTGGCCTACAATGAGCAGTTCTTC
CDR3 protein: CSARDLVAYNEQFF
CDR3 length: 14
clone size: NA
J gene: TRBJ2-1
V gene: TRBV20-1
D gene: NA

CDR3 DNA: TGCAGTGCTAGAGATGCACAGGGGGCGGATACGCAGTATTTT
CDR3 protein: CSARDAQGADTQYF
CDR3 length: 14
clone size: NA
J gene: TRBJ2-3
V gene: TRBV20-1
D gene: TRBD1

CDR3 DNA: TGCGCCAGCAGCTGGGCCAGGGGTCAGCCATACAATGAGCAGTTCTTC
CDR3 protein: CASSWARGQPYNEQFF
CDR3 length: 16
clone size: NA
J gene: TRBJ2-1
V gene: TRBV5-1
D gene: NA

CDR3 DNA: TGCAGTGCTAGAGCGGGACGGCACCCGCGGTACGAGCAGTACTTC
CDR3 protein: CSARAGRHPRYEQYF
CDR3 length: 15
clone size: NA
J gene: TRBJ2-7
V gene: TRBV20-1
D gene: NA

CDR3 DNA: TGCAGTGCTAGTCTCCAGAACACAGATGCGCAGTATTTT
CDR3 protein: CSASLQNTDAQYF
CDR3 length: 13
clone size: NA
J gene: TRBJ2-3
V gene: TRBV20-1
D gene: NA

CDR3 DNA: TGCAGTGCTACCCTAGCGGGAAGCACAGATACGCAGTATTTT
CDR3 protein: CSATLAGSTDTQYF
CDR3 length: 14
clone size: NA
J gene: TRBJ2-3
V gene: TRBV20-1
D gene: TRBD2

CDR3 DNA: TGCAGCGCTTCCGGGACCGGGGTATACGAGCAGTACTTC
CDR3 protein: CSASGTGVYEQYF
CDR3 length: 13
clone size: many
J gene: TRBJ2-7
V gene: TRBV29-1
D gene: NA

CDR3 DNA: TGCAGCGTTGAATCGGGCACAGATACGCAGTATTTT
CDR3 protein: CSVESGTDTQYF
CDR3 length: 12
clone size: few
J gene: TRBJ2-3
V gene: TRBV29-1
D gene: NA

CDR3 DNA: TGTGCCAGCAGCTTAGGGTACGGGAGTAGAACAGATACGCAGTATTTT
CDR3 protein: CASSLGYGSRTDTQYF
CDR3 length: 16
clone size: NA
J gene: TRBJ2-3
V gene: TRBV7-9
D gene: NA